A single sample is the source of the 12 T cell receptor beta chains below, sequenced in a study of blood T cell repertoires in COVID-19. Clones were sequenced by immunoSEQ multiplex PCR, and TCRdb holds only the in-frame ones, with some missing. The sample lists some 430,000 clones; about nine tenths were seen once. The sample comprised PBMCs or T cells enriched from blood (not recorded which). The receptors shown here come from a man between 18 and 29 years old who had recovered from COVID-19.

The CDR3 DNA is TGTGCCAGCAGCTTGGCCTTTGGGGGCGCCGGGGAGCTGTTTTTT. Protein product: CASSLAFGGAGELFF. This chain links TRBV5-4 with TRBJ2-2, with D maybe TRBD1 (6 bases). With 0 bases removed from V and 6 bases from J, the gap between germline ends came to 12 bases. Germline V gene data show CDR1 as SGHNT and CDR2 as YYREEE (reference sequence). The CDR3 spans 15 residues.

V and J are TRBV27 and TRBJ1-5; D unclear. The CDR3 extends over 15 amino acids. V was pared by 1 base and J by 6 bases, with 13 bases between. Germline V gene sequence: CDR1 MNHEY, CDR2 SMNVEV (reference sequence). The CDR3 loop is CASSLFSGPGQPQHF. The DNA of the CDR3 is TGTGCCAGCAGTTTATTCTCCGGTCCGGGTCAGCCCCAGCATTTT.

The rearrangement joins TRBV24-1 to TRBJ2-3; 7 bases map to TRBD1. V lost 9 bases, J lost 2 bases, and 16 bases stayed unmatched. CDR3 length: 17 residues. The germline V gene encodes CDR1 KGHDR and CDR2 SFDVKD. Here the CDR3 reads CATQQRPTGTDTDTQYF. The CDR3 DNA reads TGTGCCACCCAGCAAAGACCCACCGGGACAGACACAGATACGCAGTATTTT.

The chain carries TRBV10-1 and TRBJ1-5; D is undetermined. CDR3 size: 13 residues. Germline V gene sequence: CDR1 WNHNN, CDR2 SYGVQD (reference sequence). The ends were cut back, 0 bases at V and 5 bases at J, with 5 bases in the middle. CDR3 loop: CASSESSDQPQHF. CDR3 DNA sequence: TGCGCCAGCAGTGAGTCCAGCGATCAGCCCCAGCATTTT.

In this sample, this clone turned up a few times. The chain uses TRBV7-2 and TRBJ1-1; tentatively, D is TRBD1 (6 bases). The V gene lost 6 bases and the J gene lost 3 bases, with 11 bases spanning the gap. The CDR3 is 13 residues long. CDR1 and CDR2 from the germline V gene are SGHTA and FQGNSA. CDR3 sequence: CASRLQGYTEAFF. For the CDR3, the DNA is TGTGCCAGCAGGCTACAGGGATACACTGAAGCTTTCTTT.

The CDR3 nucleotides are TGTGCCAGCTCACCCTCGGTTGGTGGCGGGAGGAGAGAGACCCAGTACTTC. Translating it yields CASSPSVGGGRRETQYF. The gene calls are TRBV18 and TRBJ2-5; 8 bases fit TRBD2. Germline values: CDR1 KGHSH, CDR2 LQKENI. V lost 3 bases, J lost 4 bases, and 13 bases stayed unmatched. There are 17 residues in the CDR3.

The gene calls are TRBV4-1 and TRBJ1-2; no reliable D call. The CDR3 is 14 amino acids. Germline-derived CDR1 and CDR2 are MGHRA and YSYEKL. Trimming took off 7 bases at V and 1 base at J, with 13 bases between the two ends. The CDR3 DNA reads TGCGCCAGCAATACCCTAGACGGTAACTATGGCTACACCTTC. Translating gives CASNTLDGNYGYTF.

Note on this clone: Being one base from a much bigger clone, this may be a read error. The sample contains more than one DNA sequence encoding this CDR3. The chain joins TRBV9 to TRBJ2-3, with TRBD2 matching over 9 bases. CDR3 length equals 15 residues. V lost 1 base to trimming and J lost 0 bases; unmatched junction nucleotides: 0. Germline V gene lookup returns CDR1 SGDLS and CDR2 YYNGEE. The CDR3 spells CASSVTSGSTDTQYF. As DNA, the CDR3 is TGTGCCAGCAGCGTAACTAGCGGGAGCACAGATACGCAGTATTTT.

This clone appeared a single time. This chain joins TRBV7-8 and TRBJ1-3, with D maybe TRBD1 (5 bases). There are 13 residues in the CDR3. V lost 5 bases to trimming and J lost 6 bases, with 11 bases between them. Germline V CDR1 and CDR2: SGHVS, FQNEAQ. This chain's CDR3 is CASSVRGSNTIYF. The CDR3, as DNA: TGTGCCAGCAGCGTTCGGGGGTCAAACACCATATATTTT. Combining the CDR3 with reference TRBV7-8 and TRBJ1-3 gives the whole variable domain GAGVSQSPRYKVAKRGQDVALRCDPISGHVSLFWYQQALGQGPEFLTYFQNEAQLDKSGLPSDRFFAERPEGSVSTLKIQRTQQEDSAVYLCASSVRGSNTIYFGEGSWLTVV.

CDR3: CASSRTSGIDTQYF. CDR3 nucleotides: TGTGCCAGCTCGCGGACTAGCGGGATAGATACGCAGTATTTT. The rearrangement links TRBV18 to TRBJ2-3; 12 bases line up with TRBD2. The CDR3 extends over 14 amino acids. The germline CDR1 and CDR2 sequences are KGHSH and LQKENI. V dropped 6 bases and J dropped 5; count of bases not matched to a gene: 3.

This sequence joins TRBV5-1 and TRBJ1-1; D unclear. V lost 7 bases, J lost 5 bases, and 15 bases lay in between. The length of the CDR3 is 13 residues. Germline values: CDR1 SGHRS, CDR2 YFSETQ. The CDR3 loop is CASRGGDRTEAFF. In DNA, the CDR3 is TGCGCCAGCCGTGGAGGTGATAGAACTGAAGCTTTCTTT.

The V gene is TRBV5-1, the J gene TRBJ1-2; perhaps TRBD1 as D (6 bases). CDR1 is SGHRS, CDR2 YFSETQ, per germline. The CDR3 totals 16 residues. Trimming took 4 bases from V and 5 from J, leaving 21 bases between them. The CDR3 DNA reads TGCGCCAGCAGCCCTTACCCCTCCAGGGGAACGTATGGCTACACCTTC. It codes for CASSPYPSRGTYGYTF. Full variable domain (outside the CDR3, taken from reference TRBV5-1 and TRBJ1-2): KAGVTQTPRYLIKTRGQQVTLSCSPISGHRSVSWYQQTPGQGLQFLFEYFSETQRNKGNFPGRFSGRQFSNSRSEMNVSTLELGDSALYLCASSPYPSRGTYGYTFGSGTRLTVV.